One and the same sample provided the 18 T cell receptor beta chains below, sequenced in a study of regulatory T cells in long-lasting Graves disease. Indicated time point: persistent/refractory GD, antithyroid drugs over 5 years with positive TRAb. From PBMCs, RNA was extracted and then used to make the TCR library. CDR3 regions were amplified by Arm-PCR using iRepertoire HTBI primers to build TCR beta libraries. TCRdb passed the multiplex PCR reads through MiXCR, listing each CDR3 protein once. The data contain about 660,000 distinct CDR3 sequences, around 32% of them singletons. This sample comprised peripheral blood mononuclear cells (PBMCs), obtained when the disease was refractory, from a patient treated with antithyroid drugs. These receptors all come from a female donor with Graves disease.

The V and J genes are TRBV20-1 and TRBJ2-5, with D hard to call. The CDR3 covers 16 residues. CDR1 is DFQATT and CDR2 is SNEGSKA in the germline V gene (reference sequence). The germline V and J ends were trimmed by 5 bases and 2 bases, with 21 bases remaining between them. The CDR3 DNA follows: TGCAGTGCTCAGGCCGGCACGACGGAACCACAAGAGACCCAGTACTTC. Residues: CSAQAGTTEPQETQYF.

CDR3 nucleotide sequence: TGCAGCGTTGGTGAATCCTATGGCTACACCTTC. Translating gives CSVGESYGYTF. The rearrangement joins TRBV29-1 to TRBJ1-2, with unresolved D. CDR1 SQVTM and CDR2 ANQGSEA come from the germline V gene. The CDR3 sequence is 11 residues long. Trimming pared 4 bases from V and 4 bases from J, leaving 7 bases between.

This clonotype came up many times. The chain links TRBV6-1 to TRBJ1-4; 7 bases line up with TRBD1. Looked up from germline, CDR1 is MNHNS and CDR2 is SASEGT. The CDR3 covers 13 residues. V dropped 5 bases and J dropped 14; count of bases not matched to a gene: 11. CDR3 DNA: TGTGCCAGCAGTCGGGACAGCCCGAAGCGGCTGTTTTTT. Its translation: CASSRDSPKRLFF.

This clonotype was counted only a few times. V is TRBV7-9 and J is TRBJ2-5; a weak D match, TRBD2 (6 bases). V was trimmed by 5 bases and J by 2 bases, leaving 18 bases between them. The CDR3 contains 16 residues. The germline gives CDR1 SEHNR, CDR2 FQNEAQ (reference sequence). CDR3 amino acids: CASSHPGGGPQETQYF. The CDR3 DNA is TGTGCCAGCAGCCACCCAGGTGGAGGGCCTCAAGAGACCCAGTACTTC.

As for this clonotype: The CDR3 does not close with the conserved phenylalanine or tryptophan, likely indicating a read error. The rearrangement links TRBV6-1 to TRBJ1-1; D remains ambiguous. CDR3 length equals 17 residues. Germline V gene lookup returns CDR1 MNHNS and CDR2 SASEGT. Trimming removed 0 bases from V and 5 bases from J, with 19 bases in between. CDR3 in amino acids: CASSEAWEGYRNTEAFL. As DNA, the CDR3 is TGTGCCAGCAGTGAAGCCTGGGAGGGCTATCGAAATACTGAAGCTTTCTTG.

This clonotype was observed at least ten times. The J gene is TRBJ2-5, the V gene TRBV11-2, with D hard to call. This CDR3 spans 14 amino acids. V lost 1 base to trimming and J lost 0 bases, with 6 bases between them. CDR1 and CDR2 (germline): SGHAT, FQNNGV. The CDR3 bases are TGTGCCAGCAGCTTAGCCCCGTACCAAGAGACCCAGTACTTC. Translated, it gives CASSLAPYQETQYF.

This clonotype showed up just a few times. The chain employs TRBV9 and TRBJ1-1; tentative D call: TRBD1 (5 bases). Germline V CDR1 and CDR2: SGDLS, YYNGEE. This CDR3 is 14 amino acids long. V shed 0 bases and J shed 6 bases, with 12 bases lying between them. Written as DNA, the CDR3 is TGTGCCAGCAGCGTAGGAGGATGGGGCTCTGAAGCTTTCTTT. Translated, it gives CASSVGGWGSEAFF. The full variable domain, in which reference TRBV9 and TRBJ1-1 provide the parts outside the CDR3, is DSGVTQTPKHLITATGQRVTLRCSPRSGDLSVYWYQQSLDQGLQFLIQYYNGEERAKGNILERFSAQQFPDLHSELNLSSLELGDSALYFCASSVGGWGSEAFFGQGTRLTVV.

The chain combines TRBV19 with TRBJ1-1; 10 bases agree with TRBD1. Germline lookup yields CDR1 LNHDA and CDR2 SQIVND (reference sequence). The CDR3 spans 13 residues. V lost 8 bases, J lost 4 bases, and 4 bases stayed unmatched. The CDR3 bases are TGTGCCAGTGGGACAGGGGTGTTCACTGAAGCTTTCTTT. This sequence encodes CASGTGVFTEAFF.

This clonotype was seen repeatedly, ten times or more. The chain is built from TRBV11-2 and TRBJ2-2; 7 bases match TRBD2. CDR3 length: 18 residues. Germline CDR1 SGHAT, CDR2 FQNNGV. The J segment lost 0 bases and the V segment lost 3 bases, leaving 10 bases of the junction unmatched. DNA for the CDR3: TGTGCCAGCAGCTTCGGCCGACTAGCCAAAGCGAACACCGGGGAGCTGTTTTTT. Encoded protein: CASSFGRLAKANTGELFF.

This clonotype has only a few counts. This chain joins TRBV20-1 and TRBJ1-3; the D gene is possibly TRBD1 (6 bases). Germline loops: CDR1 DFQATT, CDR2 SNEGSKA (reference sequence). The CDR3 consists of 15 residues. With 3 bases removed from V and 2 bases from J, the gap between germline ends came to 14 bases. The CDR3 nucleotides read TGCAGTGCTAGTTCCGGGGCAGGGGCTGGAAACACCATATATTTT. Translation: CSASSGAGAGNTIYF.

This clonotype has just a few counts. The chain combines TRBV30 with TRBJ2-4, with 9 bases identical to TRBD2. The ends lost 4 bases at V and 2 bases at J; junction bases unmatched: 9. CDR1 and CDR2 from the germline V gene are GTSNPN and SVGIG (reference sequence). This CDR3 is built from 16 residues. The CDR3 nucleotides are TGTGCCTGGACGAAGGGACTAGCAGACACCAAAAACATTCAGTACTTC. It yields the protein CAWTKGLADTKNIQYF. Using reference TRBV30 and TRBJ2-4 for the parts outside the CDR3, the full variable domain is SQTIHQWPATLVQPVGSPLSLECTVEGTSNPNLYWYRQAAGRGLQLLFYSVGIGQISSEVPQNLSASRPQDRQFILSSKKLLLSDSGFYLCAWTKGLADTKNIQYFGAGTRLSVL.

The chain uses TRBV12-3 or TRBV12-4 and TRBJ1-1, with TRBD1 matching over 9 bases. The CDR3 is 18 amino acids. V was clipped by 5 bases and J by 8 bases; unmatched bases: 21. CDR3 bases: TGTGCCAGCAGTCTCGATACAGGGGGCTTTCGGACCAGGCTCGAAGCTTTCTTT. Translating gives CASSLDTGGFRTRLEAFF.

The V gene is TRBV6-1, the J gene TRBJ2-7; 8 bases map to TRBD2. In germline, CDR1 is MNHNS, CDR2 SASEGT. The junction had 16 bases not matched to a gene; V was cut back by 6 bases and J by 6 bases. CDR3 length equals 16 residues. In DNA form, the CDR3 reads TGTGCCAGCAGCCATACTGGCGGGACTAGAGTTTTCGAGCAGTACTTC. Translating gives CASSHTGGTRVFEQYF.

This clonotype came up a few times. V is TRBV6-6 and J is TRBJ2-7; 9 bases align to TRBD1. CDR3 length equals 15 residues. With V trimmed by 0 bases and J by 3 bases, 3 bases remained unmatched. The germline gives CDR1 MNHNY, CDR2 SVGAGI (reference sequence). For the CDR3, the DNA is TGTGCCAGCAGTTACTCGGGACAGGGTAACTACGAGCAGTACTTC. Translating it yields CASSYSGQGNYEQYF.

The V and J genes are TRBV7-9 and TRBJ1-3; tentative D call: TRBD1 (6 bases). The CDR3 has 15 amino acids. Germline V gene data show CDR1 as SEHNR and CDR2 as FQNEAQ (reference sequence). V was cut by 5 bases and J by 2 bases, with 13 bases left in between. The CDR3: CASSQGGGAGNTIYF. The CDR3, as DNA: TGTGCCAGCAGCCAAGGGGGGGGTGCTGGAAACACCATATATTTT. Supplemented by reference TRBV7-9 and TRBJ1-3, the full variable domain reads DTGVSQNPRHKITKRGQNVTFRCDPISEHNRLYWYRQTLGQGPEFLTYFQNEAQLEKSRLLSDRFSAERPKGSFSTLEIQRTEQGDSAMYLCASSQGGGAGNTIYFGEGSWLTVV.

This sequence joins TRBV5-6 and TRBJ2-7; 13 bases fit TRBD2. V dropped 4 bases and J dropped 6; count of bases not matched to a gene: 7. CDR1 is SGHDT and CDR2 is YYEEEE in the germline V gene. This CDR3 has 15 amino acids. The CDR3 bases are TGTGCCAGCAGCGCGGCAGGACTAGCGGGAGTCGAGCAGTACTTC. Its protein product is CASSAAGLAGVEQYF. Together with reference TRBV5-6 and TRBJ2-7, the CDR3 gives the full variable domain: DAGVTQSPTHLIKTRGQQVTLRCSPKSGHDTVSWYQQALGQGPQFIFQYYEEEERQRGNFPDRFSGHQFPNYSSELNVNALLLGDSALYLCASSAAGLAGVEQYFGPGTRLTVT.

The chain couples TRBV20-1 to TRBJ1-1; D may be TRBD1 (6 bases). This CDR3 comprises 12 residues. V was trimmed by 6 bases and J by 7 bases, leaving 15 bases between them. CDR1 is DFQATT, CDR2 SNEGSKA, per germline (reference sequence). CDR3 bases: TGCAGTGCGAGACGGGGGGCTTTTGAAGCTTTCTTT. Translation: CSARRGAFEAFF.

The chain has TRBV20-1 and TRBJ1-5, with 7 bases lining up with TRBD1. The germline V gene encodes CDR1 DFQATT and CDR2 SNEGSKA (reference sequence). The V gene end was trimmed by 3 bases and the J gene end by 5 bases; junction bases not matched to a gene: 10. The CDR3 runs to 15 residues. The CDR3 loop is CSARDSRDSYQPQHF. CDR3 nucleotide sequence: TGCAGTGCTAGGGACTCCCGGGACAGCTATCAGCCCCAGCATTTT.